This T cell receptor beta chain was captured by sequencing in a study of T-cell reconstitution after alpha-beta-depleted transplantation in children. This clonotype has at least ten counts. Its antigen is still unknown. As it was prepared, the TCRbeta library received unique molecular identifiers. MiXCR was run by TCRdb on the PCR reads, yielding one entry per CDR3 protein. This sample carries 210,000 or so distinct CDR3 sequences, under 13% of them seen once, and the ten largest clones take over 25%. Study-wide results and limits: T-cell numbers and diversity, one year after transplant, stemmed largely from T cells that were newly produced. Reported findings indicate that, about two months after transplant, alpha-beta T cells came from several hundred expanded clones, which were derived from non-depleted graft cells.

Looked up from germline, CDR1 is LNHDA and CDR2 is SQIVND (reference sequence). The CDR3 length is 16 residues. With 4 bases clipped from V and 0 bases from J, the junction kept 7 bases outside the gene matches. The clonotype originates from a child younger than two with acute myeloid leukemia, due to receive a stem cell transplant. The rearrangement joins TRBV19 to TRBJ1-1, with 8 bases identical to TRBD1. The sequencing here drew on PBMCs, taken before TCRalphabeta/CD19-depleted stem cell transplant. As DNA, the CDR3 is TGTGCCAGTAGTAACCCGCCGGGACAGGTGAACACTGAAGCTTTCTTT. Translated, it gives CASSNPPGQVNTEAFF.